The 27 T cell receptor beta chains in this list originate from one sample, sequenced in a study of blood T cell repertoires in COVID-19. Assay used: immunoSEQ multiplex PCR; TCRdb lists only in-frame clones, some missing. The data show around 190,000 clones, roughly 86% seen once. Material: PBMCs or T cells enriched from blood (not recorded which). The receptors derive from a man between 18 and 35 years old with acute COVID-19.

The chain couples TRBV7-9 to TRBJ1-1, with D hard to call. Per the germline V gene, CDR1 is SEHNR and CDR2 is FQNEAQ (reference sequence). Trimming removed 5 bases from V and 5 bases from J, with 9 bases in between. This CDR3 is built from 12 residues. DNA of the CDR3: TGTGCCAGCAGCCGTGGTGAGACTGAAGCTTTCTTT. Translation gives CASSRGETEAFF.

The rearrangement joins TRBV5-1 to TRBJ2-1, with TRBD2 matching over 11 bases. The CDR3 is made up of 13 amino acids. Looked up from germline, CDR1 is SGHRS and CDR2 is YFSETQ. J gave up 8 bases and V 6 bases, and 4 bases lay outside the gene matches. CDR3 in DNA: TGCGCCAGCAAAGCTAGCGGGAGGCATGAGCAGTTCTTC. It specifies CASKASGRHEQFF. The full variable domain, in which reference TRBV5-1 and TRBJ2-1 provide the parts outside the CDR3, is KAGVTQTPRYLIKTRGQQVTLSCSPISGHRSVSWYQQTPGQGLQFLFEYFSETQRNKGNFPGRFSGRQFSNSRSEMNVSTLELGDSALYLCASKASGRHEQFFGPGTRLTVL.

The rearrangement joins TRBV6-5 to TRBJ2-3, with D perhaps TRBD1 (6 bases). CDR3 length: 14 residues. The V gene's germline CDR1 is MNHEY and CDR2 SVGAGI. Trimming stripped 6 bases from V and 4 bases from J, with 14 bases between. The CDR3 DNA is TGTGCCAGCAGCTCGAACAGGGAACCAGATACGCAGTATTTT. This encodes CASSSNREPDTQYF.

The chain couples TRBV27 to TRBJ2-7; D is possibly TRBD1 (6 bases). With 2 bases removed from V and 3 bases from J, the gap between germline ends came to 8 bases. The germline gives CDR1 MNHEY, CDR2 SMNVEV (reference sequence). The CDR3 sequence is 13 residues long. The CDR3 DNA reads TGTGCCAGCAGTTTAACAGGGTACTACGAGCAGTACTTC. This encodes CASSLTGYYEQYF.

The chain has TRBV9 and TRBJ2-2; 13 bases map to TRBD2. Unmatched junction bases numbered 6, after V lost 0 bases and J lost 7 bases. The CDR3 has 17 amino acids. Germline loops: CDR1 SGDLS, CDR2 YYNGEE. In nucleotides, the CDR3 is TGTGCCAGCAGCGTAGCGGGACTAGCGGGAAGAGGCGGGGAGCTGTTTTTT. Its translation is CASSVAGLAGRGGELFF.

The CDR3 DNA reads TGCAGCGTTGAAGATGTGGGGGGGGGCACTGAAGCTTTCTTT. It is translated as CSVEDVGGGTEAFF. The J gene is TRBJ1-1, the V gene TRBV29-1; maybe TRBD1 (5 bases). Germline V lookup: CDR1 SQVTM, CDR2 ANQGSEA. Trimming took 0 bases from V and 4 from J, leaving 12 bases between them. The CDR3 spans 14 residues. Full variable domain (rest looked up from reference TRBV29-1 and TRBJ1-1): SAVISQKPSRDICQRGTSLTIQCQVDSQVTMMFWYRQQPGQSLTLIATANQGSEATYESGFVIDKFPISRPNLTFSTLTVSNMSPEDSSIYLCSVEDVGGGTEAFFGQGTRLTVV.

V and J are TRBV19 and TRBJ2-1; 9 bases match TRBD1. V gave up 3 bases and J gave up 9 bases; unmatched junction bases: 15. Per the germline V gene, CDR1 is LNHDA and CDR2 is SQIVND (reference sequence). This CDR3 region has 17 residues. This chain's CDR3 is CASSIHRGQGRGIEQFF. The CDR3 DNA follows: TGTGCCAGTAGTATCCACCGCGGACAGGGGAGAGGCATTGAGCAGTTCTTC.

This chain uses TRBV20-1 with TRBJ2-7; D not certain. CDR1 DFQATT and CDR2 SNEGSKA come from the germline V gene (reference sequence). The CDR3 covers 11 residues. V shed 6 bases and J shed 4 bases, with 10 bases lying between them. CDR3: CSARQEYEQYF. The CDR3 DNA is TGCAGTGCGCGTCAGGAATACGAGCAGTACTTC.

This clone was seen just once. The chain employs TRBV10-3 and TRBJ2-7; no clear D. Trimming took off 6 bases at V and 6 bases at J, with 9 bases between the two ends. Germline V gene sequence: CDR1 ENHRY, CDR2 SYGVKD. The CDR3 consists of 11 residues. CDR3 residues: CAIRSRVEQYF. The CDR3 DNA reads as TGTGCCATCAGGAGCCGAGTCGAGCAGTACTTC.

This clone has only a few counts. The chain is built from TRBV4-1 and TRBJ2-3; D possibly corresponds to TRBD2 (5 bases). The CDR3 has 16 residues. The V end was cut by 4 bases, the J end by 1 base, with 15 bases between. Germline V gene sequence: CDR1 MGHRA, CDR2 YSYEKL. The CDR3 DNA is TGCGCCAGCAGCCTAGGAGCTCCGGAGGGCACAGATACGCAGTATTTT. As protein: CASSLGAPEGTDTQYF.

The CDR3 DNA reads TGTGCCAGCAGCTCGGGAGGGGTAGGAGCAGATACGCAGTATTTT. Its translation: CASSSGGVGADTQYF. This chain connects TRBV11-2 to TRBJ2-3; 8 bases match TRBD2. Trimming at V came to 4 bases and at J to 4 bases, leaving 7 bases not matched to a gene. Germline CDR1 and CDR2: SGHAT and FQNNGV. CDR3 length equals 15 residues.

The chain recombines TRBV7-9 with TRBJ2-7, with 10 bases aligning to TRBD2. The CDR3 extends over 15 amino acids. The germline gives CDR1 SEHNR, CDR2 FQNEAQ (reference sequence). Germline trimming cut 0 bases from V and 5 bases from J; bases unmatched to any gene: 4. CDR3 nucleotide sequence: TGTGCCAGCAGCTTAGCGGCTAGCGGGAGCCACGAGCAGTACTTC. Translating gives CASSLAASGSHEQYF.

The rearrangement links TRBV4-1 to TRBJ2-2; the match to TRBD2 covers 10 bases. V was clipped by 5 bases and J by 4 bases; unmatched bases: 4. Germline lookup yields CDR1 MGHRA and CDR2 YSYEKL. This CDR3 is 15 amino acids long. CDR3 in amino acids: CASSVSGRTTGELFF. The DNA for the CDR3 is TGCGCCAGCAGCGTTAGCGGGAGGACCACCGGGGAGCTGTTTTTT.

The genes are TRBV6-6 and TRBJ1-1; 7 positions agree with TRBD1. The CDR3 consists of 12 residues. The germline CDR1 and CDR2 sequences are MNHNY and SVGAGI (reference sequence). The trim removed 3 bases at V and 11 bases at J, leaving 6 bases unmatched. The CDR3 reads CASSYRGQNAFF. Here the CDR3 DNA reads TGTGCCAGCAGTTATAGGGGGCAGAACGCTTTCTTT.

The chain recombines TRBV9 with TRBJ2-3; TRBD1 agrees at 9 bases. Germline CDR1 SGDLS, CDR2 YYNGEE. The CDR3 loop spans 16 amino acids. Germline trimming cut 1 base from V and 2 bases from J; bases unmatched to any gene: 5. The CDR3 spells CASSVRGQGFTDTQYF. The DNA for the CDR3 is TGTGCCAGCAGCGTAAGAGGACAGGGGTTCACAGATACGCAGTATTTT.

The chain employs TRBV20-1 and TRBJ2-1; 7 bases map to TRBD2. CDR3 length: 15 amino acids. Germline CDR1 DFQATT, CDR2 SNEGSKA (reference sequence). Trimming cost V 3 bases and J 4 bases; bases outside gene matches: 9. CDR3 sequence reads: CSASASGSTYNEQFF. The CDR3 region has the DNA TGCAGTGCTAGTGCTAGCGGATCGACATACAATGAGCAGTTCTTC.

This chain links TRBV4-1 with TRBJ2-2, with a possible D match to TRBD2 (6 bases). CDR1 is MGHRA, CDR2 YSYEKL, per germline. Trimming left V 4 bases short and J 1 base short, with 10 bases between. The CDR3 has 15 residues. The CDR3 loop is CASSLASENTGELFF. In nucleotides, the CDR3 is TGCGCCAGCAGCCTGGCTAGCGAGAACACCGGGGAGCTGTTTTTT.

This chain joins TRBV7-9 and TRBJ2-1; 8 nucleotides match TRBD1. The CDR3 contains 15 residues. Germline V gene lookup returns CDR1 SEHNR and CDR2 FQNEAQ (reference sequence). The ends lost 5 bases at V and 9 bases at J; junction bases unmatched: 12. The CDR3 DNA sequence: TGTGCCAGCAGCCTCGGACAGGGAGGTTCAGGTGAGCAGTTCTTC. Its translation: CASSLGQGGSGEQFF.

With respect to this clone: The sample has other DNA sequences that encode this CDR3 too. This chain joins TRBV19 and TRBJ1-5; 11 nucleotides match TRBD1. The V and J ends lost 0 bases and 7 bases, in that order; junction bases with no gene match: 2. Looked up from germline, CDR1 is LNHDA and CDR2 is SQIVND (reference sequence). The length of the CDR3 is 15 residues. CDR3: CASSIDGTGGQPQHF. In nucleotides, the CDR3 is TGTGCCAGTAGTATAGATGGGACAGGGGGACAGCCCCAGCATTTT.

This clone was seen only a few times. This chain uses TRBV7-9 with TRBJ1-4; D is unclear. This CDR3 has 14 residues. The germline CDR1 and CDR2 sequences are SEHNR and FQNEAQ (reference sequence). V was clipped by 5 bases and J by 2 bases, with 9 bases between them. The CDR3 loop is CASSRPGTNEKLFF. The CDR3 coding sequence is TGTGCCAGCAGCAGACCCGGGACTAATGAAAAACTGTTTTTT.

A single count supports this clone. The rearrangement joins TRBV7-9 to TRBJ1-1, with a weak D call TRBD1 (5 bases). Germline values: CDR1 SEHNR, CDR2 FQNEAQ (reference sequence). V lost 5 bases and J 1 base, leaving 11 bases between the germline ends. The CDR3 runs 14 residues. CDR3 residues: CASSPQGGNTEAFF. CDR3 nucleotide sequence: TGTGCCAGCAGCCCTCAGGGCGGGAACACTGAAGCTTTCTTT.

The count of this clone is one. The chain carries TRBV5-5 and TRBJ2-1, with TRBD2 matching 7 bases. The CDR3 is made up of 15 amino acids. V lost 6 bases and J lost 0; bases outside the gene matches: 6. Germline V gene data show CDR1 as SGHKS and CDR2 as YYEKEE (reference sequence). This chain's CDR3 is CASTPSGSSYNEQFF. CDR3 DNA: TGTGCCAGCACCCCTAGCGGTAGCTCCTACAATGAGCAGTTCTTC.

The chain carries TRBV7-6 and TRBJ1-3; TRBD1 aligns across 7 bases. The V gene's germline CDR1 is SGHVS and CDR2 FNYEAQ. This CDR3 region has 16 residues. V shed 0 bases and J 4 bases; nucleotides not matched to a gene: 6. Here the CDR3 reads CASSLAVAGQGNTIYF. DNA of the CDR3: TGTGCCAGCAGCTTAGCGGTTGCGGGACAGGGAAACACCATATATTTT.

The J gene is TRBJ2-3, the V gene TRBV7-9; D is possibly TRBD2 (6 bases). V was trimmed by 0 bases and J by 0 bases, leaving 10 bases between them. The germline CDR1 and CDR2 sequences are SEHNR and FQNEAQ (reference sequence). The CDR3 covers 16 residues. The chain's CDR3 is CASSLALSGSTDTQYF. CDR3 sequence (DNA): TGTGCCAGCAGCTTAGCGTTAAGCGGGAGCACAGATACGCAGTATTTT.

The chain joins TRBV11-3 to TRBJ2-1; 12 nucleotides match TRBD2. This CDR3 has 17 amino acids. J lost 3 bases, V lost 5 bases, and 8 bases had no gene match. CDR1 and CDR2 (germline): SGHNT, YENEEA. Written as DNA, the CDR3 is TGTGCCAGCAGCACTAGCGCTAGCGGGAGGGGCTACAATGAGCAGTTCTTC. The encoded protein is CASSTSASGRGYNEQFF.

The chain combines TRBV2 with TRBJ2-2, with D maybe TRBD2 (6 bases). Germline V gene data show CDR1 as SNHLY and CDR2 as FYNNEI. This CDR3 comprises 14 residues. The V end lost 8 bases, the J end lost 7 bases, and 17 bases lay between the germline ends. The CDR3 DNA sequence: TGTGCCAGCCTTCGGGACTCTTCTAACGGGGAGCTGTTTTTT. This sequence encodes CASLRDSSNGELFF.

The rearrangement uses TRBV4-1 and TRBJ1-4, with D tentatively TRBD1 (5 bases). Germline V gene data show CDR1 as MGHRA and CDR2 as YSYEKL. Trimming pared 4 bases from V and 6 bases from J, leaving 12 bases between. The CDR3 has 14 residues. The CDR3 coding sequence is TGCGCCAGCAGCCTACAGGCCGGTGATGAAAAACTGTTTTTT. It translates to CASSLQAGDEKLFF.